This entry describes one TCR beta chain. This clonotype was counted many times. No cognate antigen has been identified for it. No clone much larger than this one lies a single base away; base qualities are absent. This entry comes from a study of T cell repertoires in cytomegalovirus infection (dated by TCRdb to the late 2010s). At the level of the whole study: The HLA type of each donor mattered for the analysis, because public TCR beta signatures pointed to carriage of CMV infection along with the matching HLA type. Study-wide findings and limitations: The ex vivo response was dominated by HLA-C-restricted CMV-specific TCR beta clonotypes, which also provided the single most frequent clonotype in two of eight donors. Cumulative frequency of public TCR beta family members discriminated carriers of CMV infection plus the relevant HLA type in this cohort and an independent approximately 370-donor cohort.

Looking up the germline V gene (reference sequence) yields CDR1 LNHDA and CDR2 SQIVND. The CDR3 starts with the cysteine, ends with the phenylalanine, and has 15 residues. The retained sequence is limited to the CDR3, 45 bases, with the frame set at the first base. The junction shows trimming of 6 bases on V and 4 bases on J, plus 18 bases between the germline ends. Sequencing instrument: Illumina HiSeq 1500. TCRdb trimmed public reads at Q25 via fastp, called clones via MiXCR and kept in-frame beta chains. Rows with one shared CDR3 protein collapse into an entry with the most common genes and DNA. The table for this sample lists fewer than 550,000 distinct CDR3 sequences; 11% of them were counted only once. Clones ranked in the top ten supply 10% of the sample.

Recombination connected TRBV19 to TRBJ1-2; TRBD1 is a weak D gene call, 5 bases matching. The source is a human donor in good health (CMV status not recorded). Some clones in this sample may be carry-over from other donors' samples. The source material was PBMCs. CDR3 reads: CASSRTPGRGYGYTF. In nucleotides, the sequence is TGTGCCAGTAGCCGGACACCGGGGCGGGGCTATGGCTACACCTTC. Full variable domain (CDR3 extended with the reference TRBV19 and TRBJ1-2 proteins): DGGITQSPKYLFRKEGQNVTLSCEQNLNHDAMYWYRQDPGQGLRLIYYSQIVNDFQKGDIAEGYSVSREKKESFPLTVTSAQKNPTAFYLCASSRTPGRGYGYTFGSGTRLTVV.